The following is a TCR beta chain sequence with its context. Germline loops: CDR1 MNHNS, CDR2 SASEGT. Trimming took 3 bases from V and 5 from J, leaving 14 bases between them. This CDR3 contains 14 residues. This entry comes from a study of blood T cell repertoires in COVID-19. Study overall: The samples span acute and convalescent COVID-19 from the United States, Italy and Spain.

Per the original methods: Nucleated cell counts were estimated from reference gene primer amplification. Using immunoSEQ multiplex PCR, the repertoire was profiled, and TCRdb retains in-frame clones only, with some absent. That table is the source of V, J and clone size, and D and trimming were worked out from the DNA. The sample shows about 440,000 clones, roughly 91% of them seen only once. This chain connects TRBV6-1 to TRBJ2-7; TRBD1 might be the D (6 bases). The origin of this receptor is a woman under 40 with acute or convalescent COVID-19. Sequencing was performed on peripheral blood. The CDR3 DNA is TGTGCCAGCAGTGATCCGGGACACAGTGACGAGCAGTACTTC. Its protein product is CASSDPGHSDEQYF.